The clone carrying this T cell receptor beta chain has at least ten counts. Its antigen is not known. Each sample yielded at least 6.5 million isolated PBMCs. V dropped 6 bases and J dropped 0; count of bases not matched to a gene: 8. The CDR3 length is 17 residues. The sample is drawn from a study of blood T cells in healthy people across ages. Study conclusions and caveats: TCR beta diversity was tightly associated with the proportion of naive T cells. Significant beta diversity loss was already apparent by age roughly 43, declining roughly linearly.

Primed by a sample-barcoded 5' primer and a J-beta primer mix, a second PCR proceeded for 7 to 11 cycles. TCRdb passed the 5' RACE reads through MiXCR, listing each CDR3 protein once. This sample has roughly 1.9 million distinct CDR3 sequences; around 40% occur once, and the top ten carry 23%. The gene calls are TRBV12-3 or TRBV12-4 and TRBJ2-6; TRBD1 matches 7 bases. Input material: blood. The TCR originated in a human donor in good health. The CDR3 loop reads CASSSGTVVSGANVLTF. In nucleotides, the CDR3 is TGTGCCAGCAGCTCCGGGACAGTCGTCTCTGGGGCCAACGTCCTGACTTTC.